Here is one T cell receptor beta chain with its context. The CDR3 has 14 amino acids. V was shortened by 6 bases and J by 2 bases, with 13 bases between the two germline ends. Germline CDR1 reads ENHRY; CDR2 reads SYGVKD. Assay: immunoSEQ multiplex PCR; the TCRdb copy retains only in-frame clones and omits some. The sample lists 250,000 or so clones, about 86% occurring once. The source of the sample is a study of blood T cell repertoires in COVID-19. The chain carries TRBV10-3 and TRBJ1-2; possible D gene TRBD1, 6 bases. The receptor comes from a man aged 25 to 40 with active or convalescent COVID-19. The sequenced sample consisted of peripheral blood. CDR3 sequence reads: CAISTGWGNYGYTF. CDR3 sequence (DNA): TGTGCCATCAGCACAGGGTGGGGGAACTATGGCTACACCTTC.